These T cell receptor beta chains were read from a single sample in a study of CD8 T cells in Susac syndrome. TCRdb passed the immunoSEQ multiplex PCR reads through MiXCR, listing each CDR3 protein once. The data show over 100,000 distinct CDR3 sequences, approximately 90% seen once. The sequencing sample was made of CD8+ T cells from PBMCs. The receptor set was obtained from a human donor in good health. The CDR3 runs from the conserved cysteine through the conserved F or W. Clone size appears in some rows only: once, few, many, or a class for an expanded clone.

CDR3aa	v_gene	len	abundance	j_gene
CASSQGLTSGSVYEQYF	TRBV4-3	17	.	TRBJ2-7
CASSLAREWQETQYF	TRBV7-9	15	.	TRBJ2-5
CASSYSPTSGIYNEQFF	TRBV6-2/TRBV6-3	17	.	TRBJ2-1
CAWEGRSSGANVLTF	TRBV30	15	.	TRBJ2-6
CASSTLDEQFF	TRBV19	11	.	TRBJ2-1
CASMGAGELFF	TRBV2	11	once	TRBJ2-2
CASSIEAPGREATGELFF	TRBV19	18	once	TRBJ2-2
CASSQDGGQRPPDSYEQYF	TRBV14	19	.	TRBJ2-7
CSARSTGGKKGQPQHF	TRBV20-1	16	.	TRBJ1-5
CASSYSPQGTSGWEQYF	TRBV6-5	17	.	TRBJ2-7
CASSLMSSGANVLTF	TRBV5-1	15	once	TRBJ2-6
CASSLALGAGETQYF	TRBV7-8	15	.	TRBJ2-5
CTIWSGNYGYTF	TRBV29-1	12	.	TRBJ1-2
CASSEATEAFF	TRBV25-1	11	.	TRBJ1-1
CASSDPMGAVLSGANVLTF	TRBV6-2/TRBV6-3	19	.	TRBJ2-6
CASSTAPVYQGRGYTF	TRBV19	16	once	TRBJ1-2
CASSHGGEQFF	TRBV7-9	11	once	TRBJ2-1
CASSSATGELFF	TRBV7-8	12	.	TRBJ2-2
CSVEPIWDYGYTF	TRBV29-1	13	.	TRBJ1-2
CASSLARPGETQYF	TRBV12-3/TRBV12-4	14	.	TRBJ2-5
CASSQDPVPSTGNQPQHF	TRBV4-3	18	.	TRBJ1-5
CSALGGTGIYEQYF	TRBV20-1	14	once	TRBJ2-7
CASSLSSITLYGYTF	TRBV5-5	15	.	TRBJ1-2
CASSLVLQGGSGNIQYF	TRBV11-2	17	.	TRBJ2-4
CAITASGGTDTQYF	TRBV10-3	14	.	TRBJ2-3
CASRGDITAFEAFF	TRBV11-1	14	.	TRBJ1-1
CASSLGAENTEAFF	TRBV5-6	14	.	TRBJ1-1
CASSPLDGSSYEQYF	TRBV5-1	15	few	TRBJ2-7
CASSPTQGFNEQFF	TRBV7-9	14	.	TRBJ2-1
CATLASWGTDEQYF	TRBV6-2/TRBV6-3	14	.	TRBJ2-7
CASSLGPPDRHLDGYTF	TRBV5-1	17	.	TRBJ1-2
CASSLVGGLNTGELFF	TRBV5-6	16	.	TRBJ2-2
CASVRGAQETQYF	TRBV12-3/TRBV12-4	13	.	TRBJ2-5
CASSSGQYGGSQHF	TRBV13	14	.	TRBJ1-5
CASSYFPSGLSETQYF	TRBV6-5	16	.	TRBJ2-5
CSAKDALWTSGRKYNEQFF	TRBV20-1	19	.	TRBJ2-1
CASSFTQRRQETQYF	TRBV5-1	15	.	TRBJ2-5
CASSLAGSDTQYF	TRBV5-6	13	.	TRBJ2-3
CASKKPGSEAFF	TRBV6-2/TRBV6-3	12	.	TRBJ1-1
CASSALAGGSSYEQYF	TRBV5-1	16	.	TRBJ2-7
CASSIVRDLQPQHF	TRBV19	14	.	TRBJ1-5
CASSLDGRGGETQYF	TRBV7-2	15	few	TRBJ2-5
CASSIDTFEKLFF	TRBV19	13	.	TRBJ1-4
CASSLDFGFLSGEQYF	TRBV5-1	16	.	TRBJ2-7
CASSYTRLMNTEAFF	TRBV6-2/TRBV6-3	15	.	TRBJ1-1
CSASHWGGQGTLEAFF	TRBV20-1	16	.	TRBJ1-1
CASSLSATDTQYF	TRBV7-9	13	.	TRBJ2-3
CASSLRGTSVTYEQYF	TRBV7-2	16	.	TRBJ2-7
CSASSSGAETGTEAFF	TRBV20-1	16	.	TRBJ1-1
CASSYTPLAGGLYNEQFF	TRBV6-2/TRBV6-3	18	.	TRBJ2-1
CASSLPSAQETQYF	TRBV7-9	14	.	TRBJ2-5
CASSQDSGYSNEQFF	TRBV3-1	15	once	TRBJ2-1
CAWRRGRLQETQYF	TRBV30	14	.	TRBJ2-5
CSAETRPQETQYF	TRBV20-1	13	.	TRBJ2-5
CSVAGDRGFRGYTF	TRBV29-1	14	.	TRBJ1-2
CASSFRGSSNQPQHF	TRBV12-3/TRBV12-4	15	.	TRBJ1-5
CASNETTNNEQFF	TRBV3-1	13	.	TRBJ2-1
CASRLLAGEQFF	TRBV2	12	once	TRBJ2-1
CASRDKGRAGELFF	TRBV5-6	14	.	TRBJ2-2